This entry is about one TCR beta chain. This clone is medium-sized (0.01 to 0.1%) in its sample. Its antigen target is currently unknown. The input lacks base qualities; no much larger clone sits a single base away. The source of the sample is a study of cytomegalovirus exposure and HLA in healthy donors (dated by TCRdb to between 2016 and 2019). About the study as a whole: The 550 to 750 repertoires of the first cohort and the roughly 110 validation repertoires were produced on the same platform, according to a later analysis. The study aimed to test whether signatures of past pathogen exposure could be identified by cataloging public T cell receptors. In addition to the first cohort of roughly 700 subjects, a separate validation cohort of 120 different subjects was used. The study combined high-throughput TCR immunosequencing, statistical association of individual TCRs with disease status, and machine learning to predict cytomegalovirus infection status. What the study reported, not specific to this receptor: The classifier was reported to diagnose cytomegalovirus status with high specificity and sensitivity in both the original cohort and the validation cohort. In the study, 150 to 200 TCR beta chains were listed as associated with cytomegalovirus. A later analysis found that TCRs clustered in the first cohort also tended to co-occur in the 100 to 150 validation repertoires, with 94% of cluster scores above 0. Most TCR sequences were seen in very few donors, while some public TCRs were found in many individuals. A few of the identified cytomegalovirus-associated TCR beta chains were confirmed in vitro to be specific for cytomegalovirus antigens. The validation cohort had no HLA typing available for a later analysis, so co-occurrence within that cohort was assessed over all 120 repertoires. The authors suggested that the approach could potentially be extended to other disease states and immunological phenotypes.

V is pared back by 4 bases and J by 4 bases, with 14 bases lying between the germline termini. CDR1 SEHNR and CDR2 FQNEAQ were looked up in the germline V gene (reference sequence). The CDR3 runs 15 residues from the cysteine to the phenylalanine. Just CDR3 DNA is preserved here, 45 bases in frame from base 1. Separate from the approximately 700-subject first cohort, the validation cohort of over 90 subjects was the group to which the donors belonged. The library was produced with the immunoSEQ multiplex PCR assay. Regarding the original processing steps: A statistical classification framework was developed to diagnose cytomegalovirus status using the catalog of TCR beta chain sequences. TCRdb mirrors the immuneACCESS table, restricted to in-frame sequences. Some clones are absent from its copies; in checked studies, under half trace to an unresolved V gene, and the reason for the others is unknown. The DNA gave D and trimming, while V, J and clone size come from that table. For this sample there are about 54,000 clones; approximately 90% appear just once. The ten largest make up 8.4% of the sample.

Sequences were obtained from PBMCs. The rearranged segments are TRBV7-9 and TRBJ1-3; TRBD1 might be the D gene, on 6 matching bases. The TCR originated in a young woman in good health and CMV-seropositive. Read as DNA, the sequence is TGTGCCAGCAGCTATAGCACAGGGTCCGGAAACACCATATATTTT. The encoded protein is CASSYSTGSGNTIYF.